These T cell receptor beta chains were read from a single sample in a study of Japanese encephalitis immunity and Zika vaccine responses. From the 5' RACE reads, TCRdb called clonotypes with MiXCR, one entry per CDR3 protein. The listing contains 60 to 70 distinct CDR3 sequences. Source: antigen-activated CD4+ T cells from blood, cultured, taken during a Zika inactivated vaccine study. Source of these receptors: an adult woman who received an inactivated Zika virus vaccine. Both conserved end residues are part of each CDR3. D genes are given only for firm matches. Rows give clone size only sometimes, using once, few, many, or a class for an expanded clone.

clone_size | j_call | v_call | d_call | cdr3_nt | cdr3_aa
large | TRBJ2-3 | TRBV20-1 | TRBD1 | TGCAGTGCTAGAGACAACCGAGGAACAGGGGGCACGCAGTATTTT | CSARDNRGTGGTQYF
hyperexpanded | TRBJ2-3 | TRBV9 | NA | TGTGCCAGCAGCGCCTTAACAGGGACAGATACGCAGTATTTT | CASSALTGTDTQYF
large | TRBJ2-5 | TRBV5-4 | TRBD2 | TGTGCCAGCAGCCACGGGACTACACAAGAGACCCAGTACTTC | CASSHGTTQETQYF
large | TRBJ1-1 | TRBV28 | NA | TGTGCCAGCAGTCCCCCGACGGGGTCGGTCACTGAAGCTTTCTTT | CASSPPTGSVTEAFF
large | TRBJ1-2 | TRBV5-6 | NA | TGTGCCAGCAGCTTGGGGGCCCAAGGCTATGGCTACACCTTC | CASSLGAQGYGYTF
hyperexpanded | TRBJ2-5 | TRBV6-2/TRBV6-3 | TRBD2 | TGTGCCAGCAGTTACCGCGTGCTAGCGGGGGGGCCGGCGGAGACCCAGTACTTC | CASSYRVLAGGPAETQYF
large | TRBJ1-2 | TRBV12-3/TRBV12-4 | NA | TGTGCCAGCAGACTCCATGCAGGGAGTGGAGGCTACACCTTC | CASRLHAGSGGYTF
hyperexpanded | TRBJ2-5 | TRBV30 | TRBD1 | TGTGCCTGGAGCGGGGACAGGGGGCTAGAGACCCAGTACTTC | CAWSGDRGLETQYF
hyperexpanded | TRBJ1-2 | TRBV4-2 | NA | TGTGCCAGCAGCCAAGGAGGGATACACTATGGCTACACCTTC | CASSQGGIHYGYTF
large | TRBJ1-3 | TRBV4-3 | NA | TGCGCCAGCAGCCAGACCGGGGGCTCTGGAAACACCATATATTTT | CASSQTGGSGNTIYF
NA | TRBJ1-2 | TRBV12-3/TRBV12-4 | TRBD1 | TGTGCCAGCCTGCCGGGACAGGAAACCTATGGCTACACCTTC | CASLPGQETYGYTF
large | TRBJ2-1 | TRBV29-1 | NA | TGCAGCGTTGATCAGGGGGGCTCCTACAATGAGCAGTTCTTC | CSVDQGGSYNEQFF
large | TRBJ2-3 | TRBV5-4 | NA | TGTGCCAGCAGCTTTAAACAGGTCCACACAGATACGCAGTATTTT | CASSFKQVHTDTQYF
large | TRBJ1-1 | TRBV4-3 | NA | TGCGCCAGCAGCCAAGAGGGGGGTCTTGGGCGGGACACTGAAGCTTTCTTT | CASSQEGGLGRDTEAFF
hyperexpanded | TRBJ2-7 | TRBV13 | NA | TGTGCCAGCAGCTCGCCAGGGGTCTTTCCCGAGCAGTACTTC | CASSSPGVFPEQYF
hyperexpanded | TRBJ2-1 | TRBV20-1 | TRBD2 | TGCAGTGCCCGGAGTTCGGGGGGTAGGGGCAATGAGCAGTTCTTC | CSARSSGGRGNEQFF
NA | TRBJ2-3 | TRBV2 | TRBD2 | TGTGCCAGCAGGGAAGCGGGGGGGCCAGATACGCAGTATTTT | CASREAGGPDTQYF
large | TRBJ1-1 | TRBV29-1 | NA | TGCAGCGTTGACGCAGGGCTGAACACTGAAGCTTTCTTT | CSVDAGLNTEAFF
once | TRBJ2-7 | TRBV18 | TRBD1 | TGTGCCAGCTCACCAACCGGGACAGCCTACGAGCAGTACTTC | CASSPTGTAYEQYF
large | TRBJ1-6 | TRBV6-5 | TRBD1 | TGTGCCAGCAGAAGGACAGGCGATGGTGGCTATAATTCACCCCTCCACTTT | CASRRTGDGGYNSPLHF
few | TRBJ2-5 | TRBV6-5 | TRBD1 | TGTGCCAGCAGTTACCGCAGGGGGCCCACAGAGACCCAGTACTTC | CASSYRRGPTETQYF
hyperexpanded | TRBJ1-3 | TRBV7-7 | NA | TGTGCCAGCAGCTCTCAGCCTGGAAACACCATATATTTT | CASSSQPGNTIYF